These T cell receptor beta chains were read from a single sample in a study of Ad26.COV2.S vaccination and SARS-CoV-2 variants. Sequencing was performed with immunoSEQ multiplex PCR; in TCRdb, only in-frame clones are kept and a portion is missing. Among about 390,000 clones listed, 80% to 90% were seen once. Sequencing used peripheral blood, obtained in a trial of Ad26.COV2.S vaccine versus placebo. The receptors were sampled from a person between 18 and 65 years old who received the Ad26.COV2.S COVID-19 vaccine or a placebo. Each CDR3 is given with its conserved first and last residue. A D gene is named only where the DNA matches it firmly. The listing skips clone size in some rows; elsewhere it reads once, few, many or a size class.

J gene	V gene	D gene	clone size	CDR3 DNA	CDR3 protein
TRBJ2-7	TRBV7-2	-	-	TGTGCCAGCAGTGAGCACGGAATAAGAAGTTACGAGCAGTACTTC	CASSEHGIRSYEQYF
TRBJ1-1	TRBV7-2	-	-	TGTGCCAGCAGCCTACTGGTCGGTTTTCACACTGAAGCTTTCTTT	CASSLLVGFHTEAFF
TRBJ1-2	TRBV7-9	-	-	TGTGCCAGCAGCTTGGGGAACTATGGCTACACCTTC	CASSLGNYGYTF
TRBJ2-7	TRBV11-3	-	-	TGTGCCAGCAGCTTAATGGCAGGCCACGAGCAGTACTTC	CASSLMAGHEQYF
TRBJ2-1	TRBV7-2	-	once	TGTGCCAGCAGCTTGGGCGGGGACTACAATGAGCAGTTCTTC	CASSLGGDYNEQFF
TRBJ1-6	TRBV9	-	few	TGTGCCAGCAGCCCCCGGGACATTGGATCTAATTCACCCCTCCACTTT	CASSPRDIGSNSPLHF
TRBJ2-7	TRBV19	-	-	TGTGCCAGTAGTATAAGCGTTTCCTACGAGCAGTACTTC	CASSISVSYEQYF
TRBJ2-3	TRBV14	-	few	TGTGCCAGCAGCCGCCTTGATGGCACAGATACGCAGTATTTT	CASSRLDGTDTQYF
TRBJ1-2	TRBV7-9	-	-	TGTGCCAGCAGCTTAAAAGCGGGGGAGCCCTATGGCTACACCTTC	CASSLKAGEPYGYTF
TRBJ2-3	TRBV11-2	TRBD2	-	TGTGCCAGCAGAGCTCCGGGAGGACGGGGACGGGATACGCAGTATTTT	CASRAPGGRGRDTQYF
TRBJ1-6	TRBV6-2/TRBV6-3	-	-	TGTGCCAGCAGTCCAGGGTCAGGGTCACCCCTCCACTTT	CASSPGSGSPLHF
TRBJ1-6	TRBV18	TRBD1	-	TGTGCCAGCTCCCTCGACAGGGTAGGCTCACCCCTCCACTTT	CASSLDRVGSPLHF
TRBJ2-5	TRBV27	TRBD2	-	TGTGCCAGCAGTATAACTAGCGGGGGCCTGGGGCGGACCCAGTACTTC	CASSITSGGLGRTQYF
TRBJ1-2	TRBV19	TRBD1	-	TGTGCCAGTAGAGGACAGGGGGGTTTAAGAGGCTACACCTTC	CASRGQGGLRGYTF
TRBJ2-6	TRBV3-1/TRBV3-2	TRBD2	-	TGTGCCAGCAGCCCCCGGGCGGGGGGCGCTGGGGCCAACGTCCTGACTTTC	CASSPRAGGAGANVLTF
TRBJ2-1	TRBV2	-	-	TGTGCCAGCAGTGAAGTAGGGGGTATGAGCAGCGATGAGCAGTTCTTC	CASSEVGGMSSDEQFF
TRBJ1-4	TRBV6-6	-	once	TGTGCCAGCAGTTACTCTTACACCACTAATGAAAAACTGTTTTTT	CASSYSYTTNEKLFF
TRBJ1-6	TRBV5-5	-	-	TGTGCCAGCAGCCCCCGCCCGGACTTCTATGGTGGTTCACCCCTCCACTTT	CASSPRPDFYGGSPLHF
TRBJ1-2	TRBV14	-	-	TGTGCCAGCAGCCCCCAGCGGGTCACCCCTTTTACCTTC	CASSPQRVTPFTF
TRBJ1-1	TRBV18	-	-	TGTGCCAGCTCCGACCGATTTATGAACACTGAAGCTTTCTTT	CASSDRFMNTEAFF
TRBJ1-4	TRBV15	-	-	TGTGCCACCAGCAGAGGTGGGGTTCGGGGTGAACTGTTTTTT	CATSRGGVRGELFF
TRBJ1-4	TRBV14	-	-	TGTGCCAGCAGCCAGGACGGACAGCAGAGGAAACTGTTTTTT	CASSQDGQQRKLFF
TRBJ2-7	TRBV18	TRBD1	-	TGTGCCAGCTCACCGGGCGCGGGACAGGCCTACGAGCAGTACTTC	CASSPGAGQAYEQYF
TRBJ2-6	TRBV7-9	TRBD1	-	TGTGCCAGCAGCCAGAGACAGGGGTCCTTCTCTGGGGCCAACGTCCTGACTTTC	CASSQRQGSFSGANVLTF
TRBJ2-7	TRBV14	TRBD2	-	TGTGCCAACTTGACTAGCGGGGGTTACGAGCAGTACTTC	CANLTSGGYEQYF
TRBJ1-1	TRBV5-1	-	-	TGCGCCAGCAGCAAGGGGGGACGGACGAACACTGAAGCTTTCTTT	CASSKGGRTNTEAFF
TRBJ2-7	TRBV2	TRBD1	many	TGTGCCAGCAGTGCATGGACAGGGTCCTACGAGCAGTACTTC	CASSAWTGSYEQYF
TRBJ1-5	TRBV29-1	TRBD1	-	TGCAGCGCCTCAAGGGGACAGGGACTTAATCAGCCCCAGCATTTT	CSASRGQGLNQPQHF
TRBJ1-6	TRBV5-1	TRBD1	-	TGCGCCAGCAGCCTGGACAGGGGGTCCTATAATTCACCCCTCCACTTT	CASSLDRGSYNSPLHF
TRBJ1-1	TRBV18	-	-	TGTGCCAGCTCACCTGGCGAATGGATAAACACTGAAGCTTTCTTT	CASSPGEWINTEAFF
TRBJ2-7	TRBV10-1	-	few	TGCGCCAGCAGAGCGGACGGAACCTACGAGCAGTACTTC	CASRADGTYEQYF
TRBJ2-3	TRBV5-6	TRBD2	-	TGTGCCAGCAGCCTAAGGACTAGCGGGGGGGCCTTAACAGATACGCAGTATTTT	CASSLRTSGGALTDTQYF
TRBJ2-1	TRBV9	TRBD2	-	TGTGCCAGCAGCGTAGGGACTAGCGGCCACAATGAGCAGTTCTTC	CASSVGTSGHNEQFF
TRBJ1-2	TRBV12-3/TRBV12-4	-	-	TGTGCCAGCAGCCCCCAGGGAACTGGTGGCTACACCTTC	CASSPQGTGGYTF
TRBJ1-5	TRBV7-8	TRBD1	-	TGTGCCAGCAGCTTAGGGCAGGGGGGTCAGCCCCAGCATTTT	CASSLGQGGQPQHF
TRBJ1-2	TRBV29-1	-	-	TGCAGCGTTGGGGGGGGAAACTATGGCTACACCTTC	CSVGGGNYGYTF
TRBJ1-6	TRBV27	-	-	TGTGCCAGCAGTTTCCTGGATTCACCCCTCCACTTT	CASSFLDSPLHF
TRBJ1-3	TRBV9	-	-	TGTGCCAGCAGCTTAGGGGGAGGGACTTCGGGAAACACCATATATTTT	CASSLGGGTSGNTIYF
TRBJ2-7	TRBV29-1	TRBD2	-	TGCAGCGTTGAGTTCGCTAGCGGGGGTCCTCTACGAGAGCAGTACTTC	CSVEFASGGPLREQYF
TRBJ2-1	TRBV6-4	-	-	TGTGCCAGCAGTGACGAATTTAGGTTAATTTCGAAGCAGTTCTTC	CASSDEFRLISKQFF
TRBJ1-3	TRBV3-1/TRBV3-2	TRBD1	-	TGTGCCAGCAGTCAGGGGGCTGGAAACACCATATATTTT	CASSQGAGNTIYF
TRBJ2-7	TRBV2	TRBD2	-	TGTGCCAGCAGTCACAGCGGGGGGGCGAGGGAGCAGTACTTC	CASSHSGGAREQYF
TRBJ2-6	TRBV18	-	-	TGTGCCAGCTCACCACCGGAGGGGGGAACTGGGGCCAACGTCCTGACTTTC	CASSPPEGGTGANVLTF
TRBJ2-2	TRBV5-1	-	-	TGCGCCAGCAGTTACACCGGGGAGCTGTTTTTT	CASSYTGELFF
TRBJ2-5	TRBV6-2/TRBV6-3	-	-	TGTGCCAGCAGTTCCCCATCCGACAGAAGCCAAGAGACCCAGTACTTC	CASSSPSDRSQETQYF
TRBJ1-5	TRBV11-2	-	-	TGTGCCAGCAGCTTAGATAGATTGGGGAATCAGCCCCAGCATTTT	CASSLDRLGNQPQHF
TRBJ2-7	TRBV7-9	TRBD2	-	TGTGCCAGCAGCTTAGTTCATTGGGGGGGGTCGCCCTACGAGCAGTACTTC	CASSLVHWGGSPYEQYF
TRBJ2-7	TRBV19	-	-	TGTGCCAGTAGTAGTGACAGATTCGAGCAGTACTTC	CASSSDRFEQYF
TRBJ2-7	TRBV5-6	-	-	TGTGCCAGCAGCTTGGGACTAGGGTACGAGCAGTACTTC	CASSLGLGYEQYF
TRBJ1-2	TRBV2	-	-	TGTGCCAGCATTGGAGTTTATGGCTACACCTTC	CASIGVYGYTF
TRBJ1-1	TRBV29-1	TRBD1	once	TGCAGCGTACAGGGGGCGCAGAACACTGAAGCTTTCTTT	CSVQGAQNTEAFF